Below, 24 T cell receptor beta chains from the same sample are listed, as sequenced in a study of T cells after yellow fever vaccination. TCRdb redid the calling of the 5' RACE reads with MiXCR, one entry per CDR3 protein. In the table there are approximately 610,000 distinct CDR3 sequences, around 16% of which are singletons. This specimen consisted of PBMCs, obtained 5 days after the first yellow fever vaccination. Receptors were obtained from a man younger than 30 who received the YFV17D yellow fever vaccine.

This clonotype was detected a few times. V is TRBV12-3 or TRBV12-4 and J is TRBJ1-1; TRBD1 aligns across 9 bases. The CDR3 length is 14 residues. V lost 3 bases and J lost 8; bases outside the gene matches: 7. CDR3 sequence: CASSLPGQGSEAFF. In DNA, the CDR3 is TGTGCCAGCAGTTTGCCGGGACAGGGTTCCGAAGCTTTCTTT.

This clonotype has just a few counts. The rearrangement links TRBV7-8 to TRBJ2-1; D assignment may be TRBD1 or TRBD2 (5 bases each). Germline V gene sequence: CDR1 SGHVS, CDR2 FQNEAQ. The CDR3 sequence is 16 residues long. V dropped 3 bases and J dropped 8 bases, with 20 bases sitting between them. This chain's CDR3 is CASSLGRLRGNDEQFF. The CDR3 DNA follows: TGTGCCAGCAGCTTGGGACGGCTGAGAGGAAACGATGAGCAGTTCTTC.

The rearrangement joins TRBV20-1 to TRBJ1-5, with TRBD1 as a possible D gene (5 bases). The CDR3 runs 12 residues. The germline CDR1 and CDR2 sequences are DFQATT and SNEGSKA (reference sequence). Trimming shortened V by 8 bases and J by 1 base, and 9 bases separated the two germline ends. CDR3 sequence reads: CSLQASNQPQHF. DNA for the CDR3: TGCAGTCTACAGGCAAGCAATCAGCCCCAGCATTTT.

In its sample, this clonotype was seen a few times. CDR3 nucleotides: TGTGCCAGCAGCTCAAAGACTTCGGGACAGGTCTATTTCGACGAGCAGTACTTC. Protein sequence: CASSSKTSGQVYFDEQYF. The gene calls are TRBV11-2 and TRBJ2-7; 8 nucleotides align to TRBD1. This CDR3 region has 18 residues. The germline V gene encodes CDR1 SGHAT and CDR2 FQNNGV. The junction had 19 bases not matched to a gene; V was cut back by 4 bases and J by 5 bases.

The chain carries TRBV5-1 and TRBJ2-7; no definite D call. Trimming took 5 bases from V and 6 from J, leaving 9 bases between them. Germline loops: CDR1 SGHRS, CDR2 YFSETQ. The CDR3 extends over 11 amino acids. CDR3 sequence: CASRNRIEQYF. The DNA of the CDR3 is TGCGCCAGCAGGAATAGGATCGAGCAGTACTTC.

At least ten counts were recorded for this clonotype. J is TRBJ2-1 and V is TRBV4-3, with 7 bases lining up with TRBD2. Germline V gene sequence: CDR1 LGHNA, CDR2 YSLEER. V was clipped by 1 base and J by 8 bases; unmatched bases: 14. This CDR3 region has 17 residues. Here the CDR3 DNA reads TGCGCCAGCAGCCAAGGGGGAGCAGGGAGGGAGAGGGATGAGCAGTTCTTC. Its protein product is CASSQGGAGRERDEQFF.

This clonotype was seen at least ten times. The gene calls are TRBV20-1 and TRBJ2-3, with TRBD2 identical over 7 bases. CDR1 and CDR2 (germline): DFQATT, SNEGSKA (reference sequence). J was trimmed by 3 bases and V by 0 bases; bases with no gene match: 3. CDR3 size: 14 residues. This CDR3 is CSARDMGGTDTQYF. Written as DNA, the CDR3 is TGCAGTGCTAGAGATATGGGGGGGACAGATACGCAGTATTTT.

This clonotype came up a few times. J is TRBJ1-3 and V is TRBV7-9; D is unresolved. Trimming took 3 bases from V and 0 from J, leaving 9 bases between them. The CDR3 contains 15 residues. CDR1 is SEHNR and CDR2 is FQNEAQ in the germline V gene (reference sequence). CDR3 in DNA: TGTGCCAGCAGCTTTTTTTGGTCCTCTGGAAACACCATATATTTT. It specifies CASSFFWSSGNTIYF.

This sequence joins TRBV27 and TRBJ1-6; 8 nucleotides line up with TRBD1. There are 14 residues in the CDR3. CDR1 and CDR2 from the germline V gene are MNHEY and SMNVEV (reference sequence). J was trimmed by 7 bases and V by 8 bases; bases with no gene match: 7. CDR3 sequence (DNA): TGTGCCAGCCGGCAGGGGGCGAGGAATTCACCCCTCCACTTT. Its translation is CASRQGARNSPLHF.

V usage is TRBV20-1 and J usage is TRBJ2-7, with D maybe TRBD1 (6 bases). Looked up from germline, CDR1 is DFQATT and CDR2 is SNEGSKA (reference sequence). This CDR3 is 15 amino acids long. Trimming pared 6 bases from V and 0 bases from J, leaving 18 bases between. CDR3 nucleotide sequence: TGCAGTGCCGAGGGGGTGCCGGGGAGCTCCTACGAGCAGTACTTC. Its translation is CSAEGVPGSSYEQYF.

This clonotype was seen a few times. This chain joins TRBV12-3 or TRBV12-4 and TRBJ1-2; 7 bases match TRBD1. V dropped 6 bases and J dropped 8; count of bases not matched to a gene: 9. The CDR3 extends over 13 amino acids. CDR3 region: CASSPTGVRGYTF. CDR3 bases: TGTGCCAGCAGCCCTACAGGGGTGAGAGGCTACACCTTC.

The genes are TRBV4-1 and TRBJ2-2; tentative D call: TRBD2 (5 bases). V shed 6 bases and J shed 7 bases, with 12 bases lying between them. The germline CDR1 and CDR2 sequences are MGHRA and YSYEKL. The CDR3 has 13 amino acids. The CDR3 protein is CASRGVGSGELFF. In nucleotides, the CDR3 is TGCGCCAGCAGGGGCGTAGGGAGCGGGGAGCTGTTTTTT.

This clonotype showed up just a few times. The chain has TRBV3-1 and TRBJ2-1; 12 bases agree with TRBD2. Germline V gives CDR1 LGHDT, CDR2 YNNKEL (reference sequence). V lost 5 bases and J lost 0; bases outside the gene matches: 14. The CDR3 has 20 residues. Here the CDR3 DNA reads TGTGCCAGCAGCGCCGTACTAGCGGGGGGCACAGAGAGCTCCTACAATGAGCAGTTCTTC. It specifies CASSAVLAGGTESSYNEQFF.

This clonotype was seen repeatedly, ten times or more. The chain combines TRBV29-1 with TRBJ1-2, with D perhaps matching TRBD1 (5 bases). This CDR3 has 14 amino acids. Germline V gene sequence: CDR1 SQVTM, CDR2 ANQGSEA. V lost 7 bases to trimming and J lost 2 bases, with 17 bases between them. CDR3: CSAERGVENYGYTF. For the CDR3, the DNA is TGCAGCGCCGAACGAGGGGTGGAGAACTATGGCTACACCTTC. Filled out from reference TRBV29-1 and TRBJ1-2, the complete variable domain reads SAVISQKPSRDICQRGTSLTIQCQVDSQVTMMFWYRQQPGQSLTLIATANQGSEATYESGFVIDKFPISRPNLTFSTLTVSNMSPEDSSIYLCSAERGVENYGYTFGSGTRLTVV.

The sample holds one count of this clonotype. This rearrangement joins TRBV7-8 to TRBJ1-2, with D perhaps TRBD1 (6 bases). The CDR3 is 16 amino acids. Trimming cost V 0 bases and J 4 bases, with 15 bases left between them. Germline V gene lookup returns CDR1 SGHVS and CDR2 FQNEAQ. CDR3 nucleotide sequence: TGTGCCAGCAGCTTAGCGCCCCAAGGAGGGGGCTATGGCTACACCTTC. Its protein is CASSLAPQGGGYGYTF.

The chain recombines TRBV2 with TRBJ2-5, with 9 bases lining up with TRBD1. CDR1 and CDR2 from the germline V gene are SNHLY and FYNNEI. The CDR3 is 14 amino acids. The V gene end was trimmed by 11 bases and the J gene end by 2 bases; junction bases not matched to a gene: 9. Here the CDR3 DNA reads TGTGCCTGGGACAGGGACGGGATGCAAGAGACCCAGTACTTC. It yields the protein CAWDRDGMQETQYF.

This clonotype was seen a handful of times. The chain carries TRBV6-1 and TRBJ2-1; possibly TRBD1 for D (6 bases). The length of the CDR3 is 13 residues. The germline V gene has CDR1 MNHNS and CDR2 SASEGT. V was cut by 10 bases and J by 7 bases, with 17 bases left in between. In DNA form, the CDR3 reads TGTGCCACCAGGGGATCGGGCACGAATGAGCAGTTCTTC. It translates to CATRGSGTNEQFF.

This clonotype was found a few times. V is TRBV28 and J is TRBJ2-3; a possible D gene is TRBD2 (5 bases). The CDR3 sequence is 12 residues long. V was shortened by 7 bases and J by 3 bases, with 8 bases between the two germline ends. Germline CDR1 MDHEN, CDR2 SYDVKM. CDR3 sequence reads: CASMPGTDTQYF. The CDR3, as DNA: TGTGCCAGCATGCCGGGGACAGATACGCAGTATTTT.

This clonotype occurred a few times. The gene calls are TRBV5-1 and TRBJ2-5, with D perhaps being TRBD1 or TRBD2 (5 bases each). Trimming cost V 0 bases and J 2 bases, with 8 bases left between them. The CDR3 has 14 amino acids. Germline-derived CDR1 and CDR2 are SGHRS and YFSETQ. The CDR3 here is CASSLAEGQETQYF. The CDR3, as DNA: TGCGCCAGCAGCTTGGCCGAGGGGCAAGAGACCCAGTACTTC. Looking up the rest from reference TRBV5-1 and TRBJ2-5 gives the full variable domain: KAGVTQTPRYLIKTRGQQVTLSCSPISGHRSVSWYQQTPGQGLQFLFEYFSETQRNKGNFPGRFSGRQFSNSRSEMNVSTLELGDSALYLCASSLAEGQETQYFGPGTRLLVL.

In its sample, this clonotype was seen many times. CDR3 bases: TGCGCCAGCAGCTTGGATGTTCAGAAAACCCAAGAGACCCAGTACTTC. Translated: CASSLDVQKTQETQYF. V gene TRBV5-1 combines with J gene TRBJ2-5; D is ambiguous. The CDR3 contains 16 residues. Trimming removed 0 bases from V and 1 base from J, with 13 bases in between. Germline assignment: CDR1 SGHRS and CDR2 YFSETQ. The full variable domain, its missing parts supplied by reference TRBV5-1 and TRBJ2-5, is KAGVTQTPRYLIKTRGQQVTLSCSPISGHRSVSWYQQTPGQGLQFLFEYFSETQRNKGNFPGRFSGRQFSNSRSEMNVSTLELGDSALYLCASSLDVQKTQETQYFGPGTRLLVL.

This clonotype was found a few times. The chain couples TRBV7-2 to TRBJ1-2; D perhaps matches TRBD1 (6 bases). The V and J ends lost 3 bases and 0 bases respectively, with 11 bases between them. The CDR3 totals 15 residues. Germline values: CDR1 SGHTA, CDR2 FQGNSA. The CDR3 nucleotides are TGTGCCAGCAGCTTTATTCGACAGGCTAACTATGGCTACACCTTC. Amino acid sequence: CASSFIRQANYGYTF.

This chain links TRBV12-3 or TRBV12-4 with TRBJ2-7, with D possibly being TRBD1 (6 bases). Trimming took 0 bases from V and 6 from J, leaving 9 bases between them. This CDR3 is built from 13 residues. The CDR3 DNA follows: TGTGCCAGCAGTTTAGCGGGGGCGGGCGAGCAGTACTTC. It codes for CASSLAGAGEQYF.

The chain combines TRBV14 with TRBJ1-1; a weak D match, TRBD1 (6 bases). CDR1 and CDR2 from the germline V gene are SGHDN and FVKESK. The length of the CDR3 is 14 residues. V dropped 4 bases and J dropped 4 bases, with 13 bases sitting between them. The CDR3 spells CASSRSLDSTEAFF. DNA for the CDR3: TGTGCCAGCAGCCGAAGCTTGGACAGCACTGAAGCTTTCTTT.

This clonotype was seen repeatedly, ten times or more. The chain employs TRBV20-1 and TRBJ2-7, with unresolved D. The length of the CDR3 is 14 residues. The V gene lost 0 bases and the J gene lost 5 bases, with 14 bases spanning the gap. Germline values: CDR1 DFQATT, CDR2 SNEGSKA (reference sequence). CDR3 bases: TGCAGTGCTAGAGAATCGTCAAGGGCAGACGAGCAGTACGTC. This translates into CSARESSRADEQYV.